The 21 T cell receptor beta chains given below trace back to one sample, sequenced in a study of blood T cell repertoires in COVID-19. Profiling relied on immunoSEQ multiplex PCR, and the TCRdb table lists in-frame clones only, not all of them. The sample carries around 260,000 clones, approximately 91% recorded once. The specimen was peripheral blood. These receptors were taken from a woman aged 25 to 39 with COVID-19, enrolled during active disease.

The chain recombines TRBV19 with TRBJ2-7; 7 bases match TRBD1. V gave up 9 bases and J gave up 1 base; unmatched junction bases: 9. This CDR3 is built from 14 residues. The germline V gene encodes CDR1 LNHDA and CDR2 SQIVND (reference sequence). CDR3 in amino acids: CASSRDRESYEQYF. The CDR3 region has the DNA TGTGCCAGCTCCCGGGACAGAGAATCCTACGAGCAGTACTTC.

The V gene is TRBV6-5, the J gene TRBJ2-2, with D possibly matching TRBD2 (6 bases). The germline gives CDR1 MNHEY, CDR2 SVGAGI. The CDR3 has 13 residues. The CDR3 protein is CATGSEYTGELFF. In DNA form, the CDR3 reads TGTGCAACCGGGAGTGAGTACACCGGGGAGCTGTTTTTT.

The J gene is TRBJ2-3, the V gene TRBV10-2, with TRBD2 matching 9 bases. CDR1 is WSHSY, CDR2 SAAADI, per germline. The trim removed 0 bases at V and 2 bases at J, leaving 15 bases unmatched. The CDR3 extends over 20 amino acids. The CDR3 DNA sequence: TGCGCCAGCAGTGAGTCGGAGGTAGCGGGAGTATTAAGTACCACAGATACGCAGTATTTT. It yields the protein CASSESEVAGVLSTTDTQYF.

As for this clone: The sample carries other DNA sequences with the same CDR3. The chain has TRBV29-1 and TRBJ1-1; D call uncertain. CDR3 length: 10 residues. Trimming pared 6 bases from V and 2 bases from J, leaving 4 bases between. CDR1 and CDR2 (germline): SQVTM, ANQGSEA. The CDR3 DNA is TGCAGCGTCCGTAACACTGAAGCTTTCTTT. It translates to CSVRNTEAFF.

The chain recombines TRBV27 with TRBJ1-1; the match to TRBD1 covers 8 bases. V shed 4 bases and J 5 bases; nucleotides not matched to a gene: 9. This CDR3 has 15 residues. The germline gives CDR1 MNHEY, CDR2 SMNVEV (reference sequence). The CDR3 sequence: CASSSRQGSKTEAFF. CDR3 DNA: TGTGCCAGCAGTTCACGACAGGGGAGTAAGACTGAAGCTTTCTTT.

The chain uses TRBV2 and TRBJ1-1; unclear D gene. Trimming shortened V by 6 bases and J by 5 bases, and 13 bases separated the two germline ends. Germline V gene sequence: CDR1 SNHLY, CDR2 FYNNEI. This CDR3 has 13 amino acids. The CDR3 loop is CASSAGVTTEAFF. The CDR3, as DNA: TGTGCCAGCAGCGCTGGAGTGACGACTGAAGCTTTCTTT.

J is TRBJ1-1 and V is TRBV30; a weak D match, TRBD1 (5 bases). Germline values: CDR1 GTSNPN, CDR2 SVGIG (reference sequence). Trimming pared 0 bases from V and 0 bases from J, leaving 23 bases between. The CDR3 totals 19 residues. The CDR3: CAWSVYFPPGRAMNTEAFF. The DNA of the CDR3 is TGTGCCTGGAGTGTTTATTTCCCCCCAGGCAGGGCGATGAACACTGAAGCTTTCTTT.

The chain carries TRBV5-1 and TRBJ1-4, with D uncertain. Germline CDR1 SGHRS, CDR2 YFSETQ. The CDR3 runs 15 residues. Trimming removed 1 base at V and 2 bases at J, with 9 bases between. The CDR3 DNA follows: TGCGCCAGCAGCTTGATTCCCAGGACTAATGAAAAACTGTTTTTT. Encoded protein: CASSLIPRTNEKLFF.

The chain recombines TRBV5-1 with TRBJ1-1; D uncertain. V gave up 2 bases and J gave up 6 bases, with 11 bases separating them. Germline V gene data show CDR1 as SGHRS and CDR2 as YFSETQ. The CDR3 sequence is 13 residues long. The DNA for the CDR3 is TGCGCCAGCAGCTTAGACATAGCGGCTGAAGCTTTCTTT. This codes for CASSLDIAAEAFF.

This clone appeared a single time. This chain connects TRBV19 to TRBJ1-1, with D possibly TRBD1 on 6 matching bases. V was pared by 2 bases and J by 4 bases, with 8 bases between. Germline V CDR1 and CDR2: LNHDA, SQIVND (reference sequence). CDR3 size: 13 residues. CDR3 sequence (DNA): TGTGCCAGTAGTATACAGGGGAGCACTGAAGCTTTCTTT. The encoded protein is CASSIQGSTEAFF.

Concerning this clone itself: Mismatch with germline at one junction end may stem from a read error. The chain combines TRBV18 with TRBJ1-4; D is ambiguous. Per germline, CDR1 KGHSH and CDR2 LQKENI. This CDR3 has 13 amino acids. CDR3: CATSRGLDEKLFF. In DNA, the CDR3 is TGTGCCACCTCAAGAGGACTCGATGAAAAACTGTTTTTT.

This chain links TRBV10-2 with TRBJ1-5; TRBD1 aligns across 7 bases. The CDR3 sequence is 17 residues long. Germline V gene sequence: CDR1 WSHSY, CDR2 SAAADI. V gave up 5 bases and J gave up 0 bases; unmatched junction bases: 10. The CDR3 spells CASSSGQAVYSNQPQHF. In DNA, the CDR3 is TGCGCCAGCAGTTCCGGACAGGCCGTTTATAGCAATCAGCCCCAGCATTTT.

The CDR3 is CASSVVANTGELFF. DNA of the CDR3: TGTGCCAGCAGCGTAGTAGCGAACACCGGGGAGCTGTTTTTT. The chain carries TRBV9 and TRBJ2-2; D is unresolved. V lost 0 bases to trimming and J lost 0 bases, with 3 bases between them. Germline CDR1 reads SGDLS; CDR2 reads YYNGEE. The CDR3 extends over 14 amino acids.

The table lists this clone with a few counts. The chain has TRBV7-3 and TRBJ2-2; 13 nucleotides line up with TRBD2. The CDR3 is made up of 16 amino acids. Germline CDR1 reads SGHTA; CDR2 reads FQGTGA. The ends lost 2 bases at V and 7 bases at J; junction bases unmatched: 4. CDR3 bases: TGTGCCAGCAGCTTAGGACTAGCGGGAGCCCTCGGGGAGCTGTTTTTT. Translated: CASSLGLAGALGELFF.

CDR3 sequence (DNA): TGCAGCGTCGGGGTTGGGCGGGAGCCCGGGGAGCTGTTTTTT. Its translation is CSVGVGREPGELFF. The chain couples TRBV29-1 to TRBJ2-2; 7 nucleotides agree with TRBD2. CDR1 SQVTM and CDR2 ANQGSEA come from the germline V gene. The CDR3 has 14 amino acids. Trimming removed 6 bases from V and 6 bases from J; junction bases left unmatched: 10.

The chain carries TRBV4-2 and TRBJ2-1; TRBD2 matches 8 bases. Germline assignment: CDR1 LGHNA and CDR2 YNFKEQ. V shed 4 bases, J shed 6 bases, and the junction held 11 bases outside the gene matches. The CDR3 covers 16 residues. The CDR3 DNA sequence: TGTGCCAGCAGCCTGACTAGCGCGACCGTGTCCAATGAGCAGTTCTTC. It yields the protein CASSLTSATVSNEQFF.

The chain has TRBV27 and TRBJ2-1; possibly TRBD2 for D (5 bases). Germline loops: CDR1 MNHEY, CDR2 SMNVEV (reference sequence). V was clipped by 5 bases and J by 4 bases, with 18 bases between them. CDR3 length: 16 amino acids. CDR3: CASSPILQRDYNEQFF. Written as DNA, the CDR3 is TGTGCCAGCAGTCCGATATTACAACGGGATTACAATGAGCAGTTCTTC.

This clone was observed a handful of times. This chain connects TRBV10-3 to TRBJ2-6, with 7 bases fitting TRBD2. Germline V gene sequence: CDR1 ENHRY, CDR2 SYGVKD. V lost 6 bases and J lost 4; bases outside the gene matches: 9. This CDR3 region has 16 residues. CDR3 DNA: TGTGCCATCAGGAGGGAGGGCCCGGCAGGGGCCAACGTCCTGACTTTC. Protein: CAIRREGPAGANVLTF.

The chain employs TRBV19 and TRBJ1-1; 8 bases map to TRBD1. From germline, CDR1 is LNHDA and CDR2 SQIVND (reference sequence). Germline trimming cut 1 base from V and 1 base from J; bases unmatched to any gene: 2. There are 15 residues in the CDR3. The CDR3 is CASSIAGQGNTEAFF. The CDR3 DNA reads as TGTGCCAGTAGTATAGCAGGACAGGGGAACACTGAAGCTTTCTTT.

This clone was observed a single time. The CDR3 reads CASSRGLAGEWEYEQYF. CDR3 nucleotide sequence: TGTGCCAGCAGTAGGGGACTAGCGGGAGAGTGGGAGTACGAGCAGTACTTC. The chain joins TRBV2 to TRBJ2-7; 14 positions agree with TRBD2. After removal of 5 bases from V and 4 bases from J, the junction contained 10 bases not matched to a gene. CDR3 length equals 17 residues. The germline V gene encodes CDR1 SNHLY and CDR2 FYNNEI.

This chain joins TRBV27 and TRBJ2-7; tentatively, D is TRBD2 (5 bases). This CDR3 is built from 15 residues. The germline V gene encodes CDR1 MNHEY and CDR2 SMNVEV (reference sequence). V shed 1 base and J shed 2 bases, with 12 bases lying between them. This CDR3 reads CASSLFWTDTYEQYF. The CDR3 DNA reads TGTGCCAGCAGTTTATTTTGGACTGATACCTACGAGCAGTACTTC.